Listed below are T cell receptor beta chains from one sample, sequenced in a study of T cells in Graves' hyperthyroidism and ophthalmopathy. A single record per CDR3 protein comes from TCRdb applying MiXCR to the multiplex PCR reads. The table shows approximately 560,000 distinct CDR3 sequences, with roughly 14% occurring only once. Sequenced material: blood. All receptors derive from a young woman with Graves' hyperthyroidism. The CDR3 runs from the conserved cysteine through the conserved F or W. D genes are given only for firm matches. Not every row has a clone size; where given, it reads once, few, many or a size class.

j_call d_call v_call clone_size cdr3_aa cdr3_nt
TRBJ2-7 TRBD2 TRBV11-2 many CASSLGRREGLYEQYF TGTGCCAGCAGCTTAGGGCGGCGGGAGGGCCTCTACGAGCAGTACTTC
TRBJ2-5 - TRBV20-1 many CSAGYQETQYF TGCAGTGCTGGCTACCAAGAGACCCAGTACTTC
TRBJ2-1 TRBD2 TRBV7-2 many CASSSSGSNEQFF TGTGCCAGCAGTTCTAGCGGGAGCAATGAGCAGTTCTTC
TRBJ2-3 - TRBV5-1 many CASSWLGNTDTQYF TGCGCCAGCAGCTGGCTAGGGAACACAGATACGCAGTATTTT
TRBJ1-5 TRBD1 TRBV27 many CASSQTGFNQPQHF TGTGCCAGCAGCCAGACAGGGTTCAATCAGCCCCAGCATTTT
TRBJ2-2 - TRBV7-2 many CASSALINGELFF TGTGCCAGCAGCGCCTTGATAAACGGGGAGCTGTTTTTT
TRBJ1-1 - TRBV13 many CASSLRDSEAFF TGTGCCAGCAGCTTACGGGATTCTGAAGCTTTCTTT
TRBJ1-6 TRBD1 TRBV4-1 - CASSQTQGGSPLHF TGCGCCAGCAGCCAAACACAGGGGGGGTCACCCCTCCACTTT
TRBJ1-6 - TRBV4-3 - CASSTRDGLNSPLHF TGCGCCAGCAGCACCCGGGACGGACTTAATTCACCCCTCCACTTT
TRBJ2-1 - TRBV24-1 few CATQRASYNEQFF TGTGCCACCCAGAGGGCCTCCTACAATGAGCAGTTCTTC
TRBJ1-1 - TRBV9 - CASSASGQNTEAFF TGTGCCAGCAGCGCCTCGGGGCAGAACACTGAAGCTTTCTTT
TRBJ2-2 TRBD2 TRBV7-8 - CGSSGGGGAGLRELFF TGTGGCAGCAGTGGCGGGGGGGGGGCAGGTCTGCGGGAGCTGTTTTTT
TRBJ1-1 - TRBV12-3/TRBV12-4 many CASSLALGANTEAFF TGTGCCAGCAGTTTAGCGTTGGGGGCAAACACTGAAGCTTTCTTT
TRBJ2-7 - TRBV6-6 many CASSYWGGGSPYEQYF TGTGCCAGCAGTTACTGGGGTGGGGGGTCCCCTTACGAGCAGTACTTC
TRBJ2-2 TRBD1 TRBV19 few CASSMGTANTGELFF TGTGCCAGTAGTATGGGGACAGCTAACACCGGGGAGCTGTTTTTT
TRBJ2-2 - TRBV3-1 many CASSQARGAGELFF TGTGCCAGCAGCCAAGCGAGGGGTGCCGGGGAGCTGTTTTTT
TRBJ1-1 - TRBV10-1 many CASSSRLNTEAFF TGCGCCAGCAGTTCTCGACTGAACACTGAAGCTTTCTTT
TRBJ2-2 - TRBV20-1 - CSASNMWGTGELFF TGCAGTGCTAGTAATATGTGGGGCACCGGGGAGCTGTTTTTT
TRBJ2-3 TRBD1 TRBV24-1 few CATAPFGQGASDTQYF TGTGCCACTGCACCATTTGGACAGGGGGCATCAGATACGCAGTATTTT
TRBJ2-2 - TRBV12-3/TRBV12-4 many CASSPTGRSTGELFF TGTGCCAGCAGCCCTACAGGCAGAAGCACCGGGGAGCTGTTTTTT
TRBJ2-1 - TRBV5-4 - CASSSWGEQFF TGTGCCAGCAGCTCATGGGGAGAGCAGTTCTTC
TRBJ2-7 TRBD2 TRBV6-5 many CASSYSRGTTYEQYF TGTGCCAGCAGTTACTCTCGCGGGACTACCTACGAGCAGTACTTC
TRBJ2-4 - TRBV27 many CASSLYGETNSDIQYF TGTGCCAGCAGTTTATATGGGGAAACCAATTCGGACATTCAGTACTTC
TRBJ2-3 TRBD1 TRBV5-8 many CASSLDRGRADTQYF TGTGCCAGCAGCTTGGACAGGGGTCGAGCAGATACGCAGTATTTT
TRBJ1-2 - TRBV20-1 - CSAPQGAYGYTF TGCAGTGCTCCCCAGGGAGCCTATGGCTACACCTTC
TRBJ2-7 - TRBV6-1 few CASSYGVGREQYF TGTGCCAGCAGTTATGGGGTGGGACGCGAGCAGTACTTC
TRBJ2-1 TRBD2 TRBV15 many CATSKPRAGGSSNEQFF TGTGCCACCAGCAAACCTCGGGCGGGAGGCTCTAGCAATGAGCAGTTCTTC
TRBJ2-2 - TRBV10-3 - CAISGSGTKGSGELFF TGTGCCATCAGTGGATCCGGGACAAAAGGTTCCGGGGAGCTGTTTTTT
TRBJ2-7 - TRBV11-2 many CASSLDHGGLIYEQYF TGTGCCAGCAGCTTAGATCACGGGGGCCTGATCTACGAGCAGTACTTC
TRBJ2-1 TRBD2 TRBV29-1 few CSVRRTSGTYNEQFF TGCAGCGTTCGGCGGACTAGCGGTACCTACAATGAGCAGTTCTTC
TRBJ1-1 TRBD1 TRBV9 many CASSVGDRGLNTEAFF TGTGCCAGCAGCGTAGGGGACAGGGGTCTTAACACTGAAGCTTTCTTT
TRBJ1-2 TRBD1 TRBV5-4 many CASSLGGQGANDGYTF TGTGCCAGCAGCTTGGGGGGGCAGGGGGCGAACGATGGCTACACCTTC
TRBJ2-1 TRBD2 TRBV12-5 many CASGLVALTSGLYNEQFF TGTGCTAGTGGTTTGGTAGCCCTGACTAGCGGACTATACAATGAGCAGTTCTTC
TRBJ1-6 TRBD1 TRBV27 few CASTSRGQANSPLHF TGTGCCAGCACTAGCCGGGGACAGGCAAATTCACCCCTCCACTTT